These 20 T cell receptor beta chains share one sample of origin, sequenced in a study of T cell changes during pregnancy in multiple sclerosis (dated by TCRdb to about 2019). The receptor library was made with the immunoSEQ multiplex PCR assay. TCRdb provides this immuneACCESS table in a form limited to in-frame rearrangements. Some clones are lacking; in checked studies, under half of them reflect an unresolved V gene, and why the rest are absent is not known. This sample gives about 89,000 clones in total; around 94% of them show up just once. The ten top clones hold more than 0.8% of the sample. Specimen: peripheral blood, collected in the third trimester of pregnancy. These receptors were obtained from a female donor with multiple sclerosis, enrolled in a pregnancy study.

Turning to this clone: At one of its ends the junction is not consistent with the germline gene, which may arise from a read error. This sample also contains other DNA sequences that code for the same CDR3. The rearrangement links TRBV18 to TRBJ2-5; weak D call: TRBD2 (6 bases). This CDR3 region has 16 residues. CDR1 KGHSH and CDR2 LQKENI come from the germline V gene. CDR3 protein: CASSPPRLGGRKTQYF. CDR3 nucleotides: TGTGCCAGCTCACCACCCCGTCTTGGGGGGAGGAAGACCCAATACTTC.

V is TRBV19 and J is TRBJ2-5, with TRBD1 matching 8 bases. CDR1 is LNHDA and CDR2 is SQIVND in the germline V gene (reference sequence). Trimming at V came to 4 bases and at J to 2 bases, leaving 9 bases not matched to a gene. The CDR3 length is 16 residues. CDR3 amino acids: CASSTFGTGGQETQYF. In DNA form, the CDR3 reads TGTGCCAGTAGTACCTTTGGGACAGGTGGTCAAGAGACCCAGTACTTC.

This clone was detected only once. The chain carries TRBV28 and TRBJ2-7, with D possibly TRBD2 on 5 matching bases. The ends were cut back, 2 bases at V and 6 bases at J, with 5 bases in the middle. CDR3 length equals 11 residues. Germline values: CDR1 MDHEN, CDR2 SYDVKM. CDR3 sequence: CASSLEGEQYF. The DNA for the CDR3 is TGTGCCAGCAGTTTAGAGGGCGAGCAGTACTTC.

CDR3 loop: CASIRRGGRPDTQYF. CDR3 coding DNA: TGTGCCAGCATCCGCCGGGGGGGGCGCCCAGATACGCAGTATTTT. The chain has TRBV5-8 and TRBJ2-3, with 8 bases lining up with TRBD2. The ends lost 6 bases at V and 4 bases at J; junction bases unmatched: 10. Germline V lookup: CDR1 SGHTS, CDR2 YDEGEE. There are 15 residues in the CDR3.

The chain has TRBV19 and TRBJ2-1, with D unresolved. This CDR3 has 12 amino acids. Germline V gene sequence: CDR1 LNHDA, CDR2 SQIVND (reference sequence). V lost 6 bases, J lost 4 bases, and 7 bases lay in between. CDR3 sequence reads: CASRNLYNEQFF. CDR3 DNA sequence: TGTGCCAGTAGAAACTTATACAATGAGCAGTTCTTC.

J is TRBJ2-7 and V is TRBV5-4; D is possibly TRBD2 (5 bases). CDR3 size: 15 residues. Germline assignment: CDR1 SGHNT and CDR2 YYREEE (reference sequence). V shed 0 bases and J shed 2 bases, with 12 bases lying between them. The CDR3 DNA follows: TGTGCCAGCAGCTTGGCTTCCCGGGGTGCCTACGAGCAGTACTTC. Residues: CASSLASRGAYEQYF. Supplemented by reference TRBV5-4 and TRBJ2-7, the full variable domain reads ETGVTQSPTHLIKTRGQQVTLRCSSQSGHNTVSWYQQALGQGPQFIFQYYREEENGRGNFPPRFSGLQFPNYSSELNVNALELDDSALYLCASSLASRGAYEQYFGPGTRLTVT.

The CDR3 loop reads CASSESGAGDIQYF. CDR3 in DNA: TGTGCCAGCAGTGAGTCAGGGGCTGGAGACATTCAGTACTTC. The chain carries TRBV6-4 and TRBJ2-4; D is perhaps TRBD1 (6 bases). Germline assignment: CDR1 MRHNA and CDR2 SNTAGT. The CDR3 is 14 residues long. Trimming took off 3 bases at V and 8 bases at J, with 14 bases between the two ends.

This rearrangement joins TRBV7-9 to TRBJ2-7; TRBD1 aligns across 7 bases. Per germline, CDR1 SEHNR and CDR2 FQNEAQ (reference sequence). This CDR3 is built from 14 residues. J gave up 2 bases and V 3 bases, and 4 bases lay outside the gene matches. In nucleotides, the CDR3 is TGTGCCAGCAGCTTGGGTGGGACAGCCTACGAGCAGTACTTC. Translating it yields CASSLGGTAYEQYF.

This chain connects TRBV7-2 to TRBJ2-1; 14 bases line up with TRBD2. Per the germline V gene, CDR1 is SGHTA and CDR2 is FQGNSA. The CDR3 spans 15 residues. The junction had 11 bases not matched to a gene; V was cut back by 4 bases and J by 15 bases. In nucleotides, the CDR3 is TGTGCCAGCAGCTACCCGACTAGCGGGAGGGGGGCGGCGTTCTTC. This sequence encodes CASSYPTSGRGAAFF.

V gene TRBV6-1 combines with J gene TRBJ2-3; 11 bases fit TRBD2. Germline V lookup: CDR1 MNHNS, CDR2 SASEGT. Trimming at V came to 4 bases and at J to 2 bases, leaving 8 bases not matched to a gene. This CDR3 is 17 amino acids long. The CDR3 here is CASSAGLAGGYTDTQYF. CDR3 DNA: TGTGCCAGCAGTGCAGGACTAGCGGGCGGGTACACAGATACGCAGTATTTT.

The gene calls are TRBV18 and TRBJ2-1, with 14 positions matching TRBD2. Trimming at V came to 3 bases and at J to 9 bases, leaving 1 base not matched to a gene. The CDR3 covers 14 residues. Germline V lookup: CDR1 KGHSH, CDR2 LQKENI. In DNA, the CDR3 is TGTGCCAGCTCACCGACTAGCGGGAGGGGTGAGCAGTTCTTC. Translating it yields CASSPTSGRGEQFF.

The DNA of the CDR3 is TGCGCCAGCAGCTCCCCAAGGGGACAGCTCCAAGAGACCCAGTACTTC. Translated: CASSSPRGQLQETQYF. The genes are TRBV5-1 and TRBJ2-5; 7 bases map to TRBD1. Germline V gives CDR1 SGHRS, CDR2 YFSETQ. The CDR3 spans 16 residues. V gave up 3 bases and J gave up 1 base; unmatched junction bases: 9.

The rearrangement links TRBV30 to TRBJ1-2; possibly TRBD1 for D (6 bases). The CDR3 totals 13 residues. V gave up 2 bases and J gave up 5 bases, with 12 bases separating them. Germline V gene sequence: CDR1 GTSNPN, CDR2 SVGIG (reference sequence). This chain's CDR3 is CAWSPGQLYGYTF. The CDR3 coding sequence is TGTGCCTGGAGTCCTGGACAGTTATATGGCTACACCTTC.

The chain combines TRBV11-3 with TRBJ2-7, with TRBD1 matching over 7 bases. The CDR3 extends over 13 amino acids. The junction had 2 bases not matched to a gene; V was cut back by 4 bases and J by 2 bases. Germline-derived CDR1 and CDR2 are SGHNT and YENEEA. In DNA, the CDR3 is TGTGCCAGCAGCTCCGGGACAGCCTACGAGCAGTACTTC. Its protein is CASSSGTAYEQYF.

Turning to this clone: Other DNA variants within this sample encode the same CDR3. V usage is TRBV5-4 and J usage is TRBJ2-2; 8 bases match TRBD2. Unmatched junction bases numbered 2, after V lost 4 bases and J lost 0 bases. Per the germline V gene, CDR1 is SGHNT and CDR2 is YYREEE (reference sequence). The CDR3 loop spans 15 amino acids. The CDR3 DNA follows: TGTGCCAGCAGCCTAGCGGGTGCGAACACCGGGGAGCTGTTTTTT. Its protein product is CASSLAGANTGELFF.

The V call is TRBV7-2, the J call TRBJ2-1; 9 positions match TRBD2. V lost 1 base, J lost 6 bases, and 7 bases stayed unmatched. The V gene's germline CDR1 is SGHTA and CDR2 FQGNSA. The CDR3 covers 16 residues. For the CDR3, the DNA is TGTGCCAGCAGCTTAGTGTACAGGCGGGAGGGCAATGAGCAGTTCTTC. It is translated as CASSLVYRREGNEQFF.

This clone was counted once. This chain uses TRBV16 with TRBJ2-3, with 12 positions matching TRBD2. Germline V lookup: CDR1 KGHSY, CDR2 FQNENV. With 1 base clipped from V and 2 bases from J, the junction kept 7 bases outside the gene matches. There are 18 residues in the CDR3. The CDR3 sequence: CASSQLGTSGSYTDTQYF. CDR3 DNA: TGTGCCAGCAGCCAATTGGGGACTAGCGGGTCATACACAGATACGCAGTATTTT.

The gene calls are TRBV6-6 and TRBJ2-7, with 9 positions matching TRBD2. This CDR3 has 14 residues. With V trimmed by 5 bases and J by 2 bases, 4 bases remained unmatched. Germline CDR1 is MNHNY and CDR2 is SVGAGI (reference sequence). CDR3 DNA sequence: TGTGCCAGCAGTCTCTCTAGCGGGACCTACGAGCAGTACTTC. This gives the protein CASSLSSGTYEQYF.

The chain recombines TRBV18 with TRBJ1-4, with D possibly TRBD1 on 5 matching bases. This CDR3 has 14 amino acids. Germline assignment: CDR1 KGHSH and CDR2 LQKENI. V shed 0 bases and J shed 7 bases, with 9 bases lying between them. Here the CDR3 DNA reads TGTGCCAGCTCACCACCGACAGAGCCTGAAAAACTGTTTTTT. It is translated as CASSPPTEPEKLFF.

The V call is TRBV7-6, the J call TRBJ2-2, with D possibly TRBD2 on 6 matching bases. The germline V and J ends were trimmed by 1 base and 6 bases, with 18 bases remaining between them. CDR3 length equals 17 residues. The germline CDR1 and CDR2 sequences are SGHVS and FNYEAQ. The CDR3 loop is CASSLGRSGPVPGELFF. As DNA, the CDR3 is TGTGCCAGCAGCTTAGGGCGAAGCGGGCCAGTCCCCGGGGAGCTGTTTTTT.